This is a list of T cell receptor beta chains from one sample in a study of cytomegalovirus exposure and HLA in healthy donors. The method was immunoSEQ multiplex PCR; TCRdb's version includes in-frame clones alone and lacks a portion of them. The table shows 200,000 to 250,000 clones, with about 80% occurring only once. The sequencing input was PBMCs. The receptors shown here come from a woman aged 60-75 years in good health and CMV-seropositive. Both conserved end residues are part of each CDR3. The order of the fields is J gene, D gene, V gene, clone size, CDR3 protein, CDR3 DNA. The D gene is left open where the match is weak. Expanded clones are given a class, and other clones once, few, many or no size at all.

TRBJ2-1 | . | TRBV10-3 | . | CAIRGGPTYNEQFF | TGTGCCATCAGGGGGGGTCCTACCTACAATGAGCAGTTCTTC
TRBJ1-2 | TRBD1 | TRBV9 | few | CASSVNLRDRDLNYGYTF | TGTGCCAGCAGCGTCAACCTCCGGGACAGGGATCTGAACTATGGCTACACCTTC
TRBJ1-2 | . | TRBV9 | . | CASSVAVGVYGYTF | TGTGCCAGCAGCGTAGCTGTAGGGGTCTATGGCTACACCTTC
TRBJ2-1 | TRBD2 | TRBV18 | . | CASSPATGTSGRGYNEQFF | TGTGCCAGCTCACCCGCTACCGGGACTAGCGGGAGAGGATACAATGAGCAGTTCTTC
TRBJ2-1 | TRBD2 | TRBV5-1 | . | CASSLVTSGSNEQFF | TGCGCCAGCAGCTTGGTGACTAGCGGGAGCAATGAGCAGTTCTTC
TRBJ2-1 | TRBD1 | TRBV7-2 | . | CASSPKRGGGYNEQFF | TGTGCCAGCAGCCCGAAGAGAGGGGGCGGTTACAATGAGCAGTTCTTC
TRBJ1-3 | . | TRBV4-1 | . | CASSQDNNSGNTIYF | TGCGCCAGCAGCCAAGATAACAACTCTGGAAACACCATATATTTT
TRBJ1-4 | TRBD1 | TRBV19 | . | CASSFTGTGGEKLFF | TGTGCCAGTAGTTTCACCGGGACAGGGGGCGAAAAACTGTTTTTT
TRBJ1-5 | . | TRBV5-8 | . | CASSLLPGVYSNQPQHF | TGTGCCAGCAGCTTGCTACCAGGGGTTTATAGCAATCAGCCCCAGCATTTT
TRBJ1-2 | . | TRBV28 | . | CASSFSLGYTF | TGTGCCAGCAGTTTTTCTCTGGGCTACACCTTC
TRBJ1-2 | . | TRBV7-3 | . | CASSLGQTYGYTF | TGTGCCAGCAGCTTAGGGCAGACGTATGGCTACACCTTC
TRBJ1-1 | TRBD1 | TRBV27 | once | CASSHRYTGAHNTEAFF | TGTGCCAGCAGTCACAGGTACACAGGGGCGCATAATACTGAAGCTTTCTTT
TRBJ1-1 | TRBD1 | TRBV7-9 | . | CASSLTGGRITEAFF | TGTGCCAGCAGCTTAACAGGGGGTAGGATCACTGAAGCTTTCTTT
TRBJ2-2 | TRBD1 | TRBV9 | . | CASSVQGQSNTGELFF | TGTGCCAGCAGCGTACAGGGACAGAGTAACACCGGGGAGCTGTTTTTT
TRBJ1-3 | . | TRBV5-1 | . | CASSLDGAGNTIYF | TGCGCCAGCAGCTTGGACGGGGCTGGAAACACCATATATTTT
TRBJ1-1 | TRBD1 | TRBV6-5 | . | CASSYLGTVNTEAFF | TGTGCCAGCAGTTACTTGGGGACAGTGAACACTGAAGCTTTCTTT
TRBJ1-3 | . | TRBV28 | few | CASSRGGNTIYF | TGTGCCAGCAGTCGCGGTGGAAACACCATATATTTT
TRBJ2-3 | . | TRBV25-1 | . | CASSEVLGSDTQYF | TGTGCCAGCAGTGAAGTCTTGGGCTCCGATACGCAGTATTTT
TRBJ2-3 | . | TRBV6-5 | . | CASSSLRGTDTQYF | TGTGCCAGCAGTTCACTGCGGGGCACAGATACGCAGTATTTT
TRBJ1-1 | . | TRBV6-6 | . | CASSADRKKGAFF | TGTGCCAGCAGTGCTGACAGAAAAAAGGGAGCTTTCTTT
TRBJ2-7 | TRBD2 | TRBV5-4 | . | CASGFIAGGPGEQYF | TGTGCCAGCGGCTTTATAGCGGGAGGGCCGGGTGAGCAGTACTTC
TRBJ1-5 | TRBD1 | TRBV7-9 | . | CASSSTGGHNPQHF | TGTGCCAGCAGCTCGACAGGGGGCCACAATCCCCAGCATTTT